The rows below give T cell receptor beta chains drawn from one sample of a study of blood T cells in healthy people across ages. TCRdb redid the calling of the 5' RACE reads with MiXCR, one entry per CDR3 protein. The table shows over 750,000 distinct CDR3 sequences, with approximately 25% occurring only once. This same sample was also taken into another study, of T cells of mothers and their children.

The sequenced material came from blood. These receptors were taken from a boy aged 5-17 years in good health. Each CDR3 is given with its conserved first and last residue. D genes are given only for firm matches. Not all rows give a size; the values are once, few, many and, for expanded clones, a class.

v_call: TRBV28
cdr3_length: 12
d_call: TRBD1
clone_size: .
j_call: TRBJ1-4
cdr3_nt: TGTGCCAGCAGCGGACAGGACGAAAAACTGTTTTTT
cdr3_aa: CASSGQDEKLFF

v_call: TRBV7-9
cdr3_length: 14
d_call: TRBD1
clone_size: .
j_call: TRBJ2-5
cdr3_nt: TGTGCCAGCAGCCCTACCAGGGGGACAGAGACCCAGTACTTC
cdr3_aa: CASSPTRGTETQYF

v_call: TRBV2
cdr3_length: 11
d_call: TRBD2
clone_size: .
j_call: TRBJ2-4
cdr3_nt: TGTGCCAGCGCCCCGGGGGGAACGTGGTACTTC
cdr3_aa: CASAPGGTWYF

v_call: TRBV7-6
cdr3_length: 15
d_call: .
clone_size: .
j_call: TRBJ2-7
cdr3_nt: TGTGCCAGCAGCCCGGTCGGGGGCCCCCCGTCCGAGCAGTACTTC
cdr3_aa: CASSPVGGPPSEQYF

v_call: TRBV7-9
cdr3_length: 15
d_call: .
clone_size: few
j_call: TRBJ1-2
cdr3_nt: TGTGCCAGCAGCTTAGCGAGTACAGGGTATGATGGCTACACCTTC
cdr3_aa: CASSLASTGYDGYTF

v_call: TRBV28
cdr3_length: 12
d_call: .
clone_size: .
j_call: TRBJ2-1
cdr3_nt: TGTGCCAGCAGACTCCGTACGGGTGAGCAGTTCTTC
cdr3_aa: CASRLRTGEQFF

v_call: TRBV5-1
cdr3_length: 13
d_call: TRBD2
clone_size: few
j_call: TRBJ2-5
cdr3_nt: TGCGCCAGCAGCTTCAGGGAGGGAGAGACCCAGTACTTC
cdr3_aa: CASSFREGETQYF

v_call: TRBV9
cdr3_length: 15
d_call: TRBD1
clone_size: .
j_call: TRBJ1-6
cdr3_nt: TGTGCCAGCAGCAATTCCGGGACAGCTAATTCACCCCTCCACTTT
cdr3_aa: CASSNSGTANSPLHF

v_call: TRBV11-2
cdr3_length: 17
d_call: .
clone_size: few
j_call: TRBJ2-2
cdr3_nt: TGTGCCAGCAGCTCCTCCTTTTCAGGGCGAAACACCGGGGAGCTGTTTTTT
cdr3_aa: CASSSSFSGRNTGELFF

v_call: TRBV7-8
cdr3_length: 14
d_call: .
clone_size: .
j_call: TRBJ2-7
cdr3_nt: TGTGCCAGCAGCGTCAGGGCCGGGGACTACGAGCAGTACTTC
cdr3_aa: CASSVRAGDYEQYF

v_call: TRBV7-9
cdr3_length: 12
d_call: .
clone_size: .
j_call: TRBJ1-1
cdr3_nt: TGTGCCAGCAGCATAAGGGGGACTGAAGCTTTCTTT
cdr3_aa: CASSIRGTEAFF

v_call: TRBV4-3
cdr3_length: 14
d_call: .
clone_size: few
j_call: TRBJ2-7
cdr3_nt: TGCGCCAGCAGCCAAGGAAGCAGGTCGGGCGAGCAGTACTTC
cdr3_aa: CASSQGSRSGEQYF

v_call: TRBV5-1
cdr3_length: 14
d_call: TRBD1
clone_size: few
j_call: TRBJ2-7
cdr3_nt: TGCGCCAGCAGCTTCCAGGGGGACTCCTACGAGCAGTACTTC
cdr3_aa: CASSFQGDSYEQYF

v_call: TRBV2
cdr3_length: 16
d_call: .
clone_size: many
j_call: TRBJ2-3
cdr3_nt: TGTGCCAGCAGTGAAGGGCTAGCAGGAGGCACAGATACGCAGTATTTT
cdr3_aa: CASSEGLAGGTDTQYF

v_call: TRBV29-1
cdr3_length: 13
d_call: .
clone_size: .
j_call: TRBJ2-7
cdr3_nt: TGCAGCGTTATGGGGGCCGGCTCCTACGAGCAGTACTTC
cdr3_aa: CSVMGAGSYEQYF

v_call: TRBV2
cdr3_length: 15
d_call: .
clone_size: .
j_call: TRBJ2-2
cdr3_nt: TGTGCCAGCAGTGAATTAGCGCCGAACACCGGGGAGCTGTTTTTT
cdr3_aa: CASSELAPNTGELFF

v_call: TRBV29-1
cdr3_length: 14
d_call: TRBD2
clone_size: .
j_call: TRBJ2-3
cdr3_nt: TGCAGCGCTGAACTAGCGGGAGGGCCAGATACGCAGTATTTT
cdr3_aa: CSAELAGGPDTQYF

v_call: TRBV15
cdr3_length: 14
d_call: .
clone_size: few
j_call: TRBJ1-2
cdr3_nt: TGTGCCACCAGCAGAGAGGCCGGCAACTATGGCTACACCTTC
cdr3_aa: CATSREAGNYGYTF

v_call: TRBV7-3
cdr3_length: 13
d_call: .
clone_size: many
j_call: TRBJ2-1
cdr3_nt: TGTGCCAGCAGCTTAGGGACAACGAATGAGCAGTTCTTC
cdr3_aa: CASSLGTTNEQFF

v_call: TRBV4-1
cdr3_length: 14
d_call: .
clone_size: .
j_call: TRBJ1-5
cdr3_nt: TGCGCCAGCAGCCAAGTTGGTGTAACTCAGCCCCAGCATTTT
cdr3_aa: CASSQVGVTQPQHF

v_call: TRBV27
cdr3_length: 14
d_call: .
clone_size: few
j_call: TRBJ1-2
cdr3_nt: TGTGCCAGTCATGGTTTGGGAGGTGAAAGTGGCTACACCTTC
cdr3_aa: CASHGLGGESGYTF

v_call: TRBV2
cdr3_length: 12
d_call: TRBD1
clone_size: .
j_call: TRBJ2-5
cdr3_nt: TGTGCCAGCAAGACAGGGCGAGAGACCCAGTACTTC
cdr3_aa: CASKTGRETQYF

v_call: TRBV4-2
cdr3_length: 15
d_call: TRBD2
clone_size: few
j_call: TRBJ2-1
cdr3_nt: TGTGCCAGCAGCCAGGGACTAGACGCCTACAATGAGCAGTTCTTC
cdr3_aa: CASSQGLDAYNEQFF

v_call: TRBV10-3
cdr3_length: 13
d_call: TRBD1
clone_size: .
j_call: TRBJ1-6
cdr3_nt: TGTGCCATCAGGGACAGGGATAATTCACCCCTCCACTTT
cdr3_aa: CAIRDRDNSPLHF

v_call: TRBV7-6
cdr3_length: 17
d_call: TRBD1
clone_size: .
j_call: TRBJ1-4
cdr3_nt: TGTGCCAGCAGCCCGAGTGGACAGGGGAAGTCGAGCGAAAAACTGTTTTTT
cdr3_aa: CASSPSGQGKSSEKLFF

v_call: TRBV20-1
cdr3_length: 15
d_call: TRBD2
clone_size: few
j_call: TRBJ2-3
cdr3_nt: TGCAGTGCTAGAGTACTAGCGGGAAACGCAGATACGCAGTATTTT
cdr3_aa: CSARVLAGNADTQYF

v_call: TRBV13
cdr3_length: 14
d_call: .
clone_size: few
j_call: TRBJ2-3
cdr3_nt: TGTGCCAGCACGACAGGTGGGGAGGCAGATACGCAGTATTTT
cdr3_aa: CASTTGGEADTQYF

v_call: TRBV29-1
cdr3_length: 16
d_call: TRBD1
clone_size: few
j_call: TRBJ2-7
cdr3_nt: TGCAGCGTTGAAACCCTAGCGACAGGGGATTCCTACGAGCAGTACTTC
cdr3_aa: CSVETLATGDSYEQYF

v_call: TRBV4-1
cdr3_length: 18
d_call: TRBD1
clone_size: .
j_call: TRBJ1-4
cdr3_nt: TGCGCCAGCAGCCAAGTCCAGGGGGGATATACAACTAATGAAAAACTGTTTTTT
cdr3_aa: CASSQVQGGYTTNEKLFF

v_call: TRBV5-6
cdr3_length: 14
d_call: TRBD2
clone_size: .
j_call: TRBJ2-7
cdr3_nt: TGTGCCAGCCAGCTAGCGGGTAGGGGTGGGGAGCAGTACTTC
cdr3_aa: CASQLAGRGGEQYF

v_call: TRBV7-2
cdr3_length: 19
d_call: .
clone_size: few
j_call: TRBJ2-1
cdr3_nt: TGTGCCAGCAGCTCGCCTAGAGATCCAGGGACGGCGGGCTACAATGAGCAGTTCTTC
cdr3_aa: CASSSPRDPGTAGYNEQFF

v_call: TRBV7-8
cdr3_length: 16
d_call: TRBD2
clone_size: .
j_call: TRBJ2-3
cdr3_nt: TGTGCCAGCAGCTTAGTGAGAGCGGGAGGGCCGGCTACGCAGTATTTT
cdr3_aa: CASSLVRAGGPATQYF

v_call: TRBV12-3/TRBV12-4
cdr3_length: 13
d_call: .
clone_size: .
j_call: TRBJ1-2
cdr3_nt: TGTGCCAGCAGTTTAGGGGAAGGGTTTGGCTACACCTTC
cdr3_aa: CASSLGEGFGYTF